This TCR beta chain stems from a study of cytomegalovirus exposure and HLA in healthy donors (dated by TCRdb to between 2016 and 2019). In the study overall: An earlier analysis of some 600 of the donors reported roughly 300 Gb of sequence data and about 120 million unique TCR beta sequences obtained from roughly 180 million T cells. An early release covering 500 to 750 HLA-typed donors comprised 250 to 350 gigabases of sequencing data and approximately 80 million unique TCR sequences. Both class I and class II loci were covered by HLA typing, at four-digit resolution. High-throughput TCR immunosequencing, statistical association of individual TCRs with disease status, and machine learning were combined to predict cytomegalovirus infection status. Rather than drawing on any new phenotypic data, the later analysis identified candidate immune exposures from TCR beta sequences and the way those sequences occurred across donors. The T cell repertoires of 666 subjects were profiled by immunosequencing and related to cytomegalovirus serostatus. A few DR-DQ haplotypes were treated as single units for association and clustering because of strong linkage in the cohort. Typing coverage varied by locus: roughly 620-640 donors for A, B, C, DRB1 and DQB1; 500 to 550 for DQA1; some 610 for DPA1; fewer than 480 for DPB1. Besides the first cohort of 666 subjects, a separate validation cohort made up of some 110 different subjects was used. In a later analysis, previously published TCR beta repertoires from hundreds of donors were re-analyzed and high-resolution HLA genotyping was added so that TCR occurrence patterns could be studied. Of the 300 to 500 genotyped donors, 65% to 90% were placed in the genetic ancestry cluster associated with self-reported Caucasian donors. The study aimed to test whether cataloging public T cell receptors could reveal signatures of past pathogen exposure. All discovery cohort repertoires had been generated on a single sequencing platform. To decide whether each TCR beta V gene segment behaved as functional or pseudogenic, an earlier analysis of some 580 of the donors relied on high-throughput TCR beta sequencing. Across approximately 400 genotyped donors of the cohort, an average of approximately 240,000 unique TCR beta nucleotide sequences per donor were sequenced, and roughly 17% of those sequences were non-productive. Donor age, sex, ethnicity and CMV serostatus were collected together with the repertoire data. In a later genetic analysis, genome-wide SNP genotypes for 398 of the 666 donors were used, and that subset was treated as a discovery cohort. Summary of the overall study and its limitations: Correlated functional status among segregating V segments might reflect linkage disequilibrium, but an unknown experimental factor could not be ruled out. In a later analysis, HLA-associated TCR beta chains were found to be more clonally expanded and to have lower generation probabilities than equally common non-associated chains. Cytomegalovirus status was reported to be diagnosed by the classifier with high specificity and sensitivity in both the original and validation cohorts. A few of the identified cytomegalovirus-associated TCR beta chains were confirmed in vitro to be specific for cytomegalovirus antigens. In a later analysis, several top co-occurrence clusters were reported to appear linked to parvovirus B19, influenza, CMV and Epstein-Barr virus. Most TCR sequences were observed very rarely across donors, whereas some public TCRs were present in many individuals. In a later analysis, the rate of TCR association differed among HLA loci, with DRB1 alleles having the most associated TCRs and HLA-C alleles having the fewest. The authors suggested that the approach could potentially be generalized to other disease states and immunological phenotypes. For the cohort, immune exposure information was limited to CMV serostatus. Strong co-occurrence of HLA alleles, especially DR and DQ, made assigning TCR associations to individual alleles difficult. The sequencing pipeline was judged likely to have produced a cluster of highly shared sequence variants as a technical artifact. In a later analysis, 16,951 TCR beta sequences were associated with specific HLA alleles at a false discovery rate of 0.05. A further reported finding was that TCR beta sequences accurately predicted the HLA-A and HLA-B alleles for most subjects in the first cohort. A later genetic analysis reported fewer N-insertions in productive TCRs among donors in an Asian-associated ancestry cluster than the approximately 670-donor mean. In a later analysis, most CMV-associated TCR beta chains were found to appear HLA-restricted, with HLA associations seemingly driven largely by CMV exposure. An earlier analysis of approximately 570 of the donors showed that most TCR beta V segments appeared in productive rearrangements either about 87% or about 30% of the time, which broadly matched IMGT annotations. A total of 150 to 200 TCR beta chains were listed by the study as associated with cytomegalovirus. Presence/absence analyses assumed roughly uniform sequencing depth across donors, an assumption that may not hold. The cohort was sequenced for TCR beta chains only, and without alpha or paired-chain data the features that could be detected were limited. Because counts were too low, roughly 17 rarely observed V segments, including chromosome 9 orphons, were left out of the earlier analysis of over 550 of the donors. Some IMGT-functional V segments, including TRBV6-2 and TRBV6-3, could not be distinguished by the 87-base-pair reads and were therefore excluded. HLA typing was unavailable for some donors at each locus, so association tests used only the typed subset. V-gene and J-gene trimming of TCR beta chains was associated with a missense DCLRE1C variant in a later genetic analysis, and the association was replicated in an independent cohort.

In total, 600 or so healthy bone marrow donors made up the cohort. At the time of sampling, all cohort members were nominally healthy, though unrecorded immune exposures were likely present. The donor tested CMV seropositive and was one of the 289 seropositive cohort members. Each donor provided a peripheral blood sample, and peripheral blood mononuclear cells were used for TCR beta sequencing. Genomic DNA was extracted from the blood cell samples with the Qiagen DNeasy Blood Extraction Kit. The library was prepared using the immunoSEQ multiplex PCR assay. For the multiplex PCR, a mixture combining 60 forward primers for TCR Vbeta segments and 13 reverse primers for TCR Jbeta segments was used. The CDR3 region of rearranged TCR beta genes was amplified from genomic DNA with a multiplex PCR assay. The Illumina HiSeq System was used to sequence the amplified TCR beta libraries as 87-base-pair reads. Per the source publication's procedure: A later analysis counted about 80 million unique TCR beta chains across the 600 to 850 repertoires, and around 12 million of these chains were shared by at least two donors. Raw reads were error-corrected and collapsed into unique sequences with a nearest-neighbor algorithm that merged closely related sequences to remove PCR and sequencing errors. To assign V, D and J gene segments, CDR3 sequences were aligned to IMGT reference sequences. For a sequence to be retained, at least a six-nucleotide match to both a V gene segment and a J gene segment was required. A rearrangement was called productive if the CDR3 had no stop codons and remained in frame with V and J, and every other rearrangement was called non-productive. CDR3 was defined according to IMGT convention as the region running from the second conserved V-encoded cysteine to the conserved J-encoded phenylalanine. The earlier analysis of 450 to 750 of the donors excluded any sequence lacking an unambiguous match to a single V gene segment. In an earlier analysis of a few hundred of the donors, a V segment was called functional when productive rearrangements were above 56.7%, and segregating when the standard deviation between donors exceeded 5%. A statistical classification framework was developed to diagnose cytomegalovirus status using the catalog of TCR beta chain sequences. In a later analysis, V and J genes were assigned by comparing TCR nucleotide sequences against IMGT/GENE-DB human TR gene sequences. Using the TCRdist pipeline, a later analysis assigned CDR3 sequences along with most-parsimonious VDJ recombination scenarios. In a later analysis, each TCR beta chain was defined by its CDR3 amino acid sequence together with its V-gene family, and reads lacking a unique V-gene family were excluded. In a later analysis, 450 to 600 highly shared, low-generation-probability nucleotide sequences were removed to address suspected cross-contamination and a sequencing artifact. A later analysis calculated a clonal expansion index for each public chain from normalized within-repertoire ranks of inferred template counts. Generation probabilities in a later analysis came from a VDJ recombination model fitted to out-of-frame rearrangements, and those results were checked against IGoR. Hypergeometric tests were used in a later analysis to score TCR-TCR, TCR-HLA and TCR-CMV co-occurrence, with a repertoire-size bias correction applied to the TCR pairs. In a later analysis, false discovery rates were estimated by permuting HLA or CMV assignments 20 times. In a later analysis, co-occurring TCRs were grouped with DBSCAN, and TCRdist sequence similarity was added when clustering was performed within HLA-allele-positive subsets. Repertoires with fewer than 30,000 or more than 120,000 public chains were left out of co-occurrence clustering, as were about five repertoires with anomalous nucleotide sharing. Here the immuneACCESS table is served through TCRdb, limited to in-frame sequences with V and J called. Missing clones are a known gap in these copies; in checked studies unresolved V genes cover under half, and the rest lacks a known reason. For V, J and clone size, that table is used; D and trimming come from the DNA. The sample profile shows approximately 130,000 clones; roughly four fifths of them were found once. The top ten clonotypes cover almost 6% of the sample.

Comment on this clone: This receptor's antigen is unknown. Base qualities are missing; no much larger clone stands one base away.

Looking up the germline V gene yields CDR1 SGHRS and CDR2 YFSETQ. The CDR3 measures 16 amino acids from cysteine to phenylalanine. The only DNA kept is the CDR3, 48 bases in frame from the first base. V and J are trimmed by 8 bases and 0 bases, and the gene matches miss 12 bases of the junction. The rearrangement combines TRBV5-1 with TRBJ1-2, with 8 bases aligning to TRBD1. This clonotype was obtained from a middle-aged woman in good health and CMV-seropositive. Sample: PBMCs. CDR3 region: CASREDRDLSNYGYTF. The nucleotide sequence is given as TGCGCCAGTCGTGAGGACAGGGACCTCTCTAACTATGGCTACACCTTC.